Listed here are 14 T cell receptor beta chains from one sample, sequenced in a study of blood T cell repertoires in COVID-19. Measured with immunoSEQ multiplex PCR; TCRdb has only the in-frame clones, and not every one. The sample has some 200,000 clones, about nine tenths seen once. The material sequenced was PBMCs or T cells enriched from blood (not recorded which). These receptors were collected from a woman aged 40 to 50 with acute COVID-19.

This clone was seen more than once but under ten times. This rearrangement joins TRBV7-8 to TRBJ2-2; TRBD2 aligns across 9 bases. The CDR3 has 15 amino acids. J was trimmed by 6 bases and V by 3 bases; bases with no gene match: 5. Germline CDR1 reads SGHVS; CDR2 reads FQNEAQ. The CDR3 DNA is TGTGCCAGCAGCTTCGGCGGGGGGGTTTCCGGGGAGCTGTTTTTT. As protein: CASSFGGGVSGELFF.

The chain joins TRBV18 to TRBJ1-2; the D is unclear. Germline CDR1 reads KGHSH; CDR2 reads LQKENI. Trimming stripped 3 bases from V and 3 bases from J, with 14 bases between. This CDR3 is 15 amino acids long. CDR3 amino acids: CASSPRSDSYYGYTF. In DNA, the CDR3 is TGTGCCAGCTCACCCCGTTCAGACTCTTACTATGGCTACACCTTC.

The chain couples TRBV27 to TRBJ1-3, with D unresolved. V shed 8 bases and J shed 0 bases, with 8 bases lying between them. Germline lookup yields CDR1 MNHEY and CDR2 SMNVEV (reference sequence). The CDR3 spans 13 residues. CDR3 in amino acids: CASARVSGNTIYF. The CDR3 DNA sequence: TGTGCCAGCGCCCGAGTCTCTGGAAACACCATATATTTT.

CDR3 protein: CASSMDRGEKLFF. The CDR3 DNA is TGTGCCAGTAGTATGGACAGGGGTGAAAAACTGTTTTTT. This sequence joins TRBV19 and TRBJ1-4, with 9 bases fitting TRBD1. This CDR3 has 13 amino acids. V gave up 3 bases and J gave up 7 bases; unmatched junction bases: 0. Germline-derived CDR1 and CDR2 are LNHDA and SQIVND (reference sequence).

The V and J genes are TRBV11-2 and TRBJ1-1; no reliable D call. V was pared by 1 base and J by 6 bases, with 3 bases between. CDR3 length: 11 amino acids. CDR1 and CDR2 (germline): SGHAT, FQNNGV. CDR3 protein: CASSLAAEAFF. The CDR3 bases are TGTGCCAGCAGCTTAGCGGCTGAAGCTTTCTTT.

On this clone: A junction end diverges from the germline sequence, so it may reflect a read error. The rearrangement joins TRBV2 to TRBJ1-1; 9 nucleotides align to TRBD1. In germline, CDR1 is SNHLY, CDR2 FYNNEI. The CDR3 runs 13 residues. The CDR3 protein is CMGQGVFGTEAFF. CDR3 coding DNA: TGCATGGGACAGGGTGTATTCGGCACTGAAGCTTTCTTT.

The V and J genes are TRBV9 and TRBJ1-1; maybe TRBD1 (5 bases). CDR1 and CDR2 from the germline V gene are SGDLS and YYNGEE. The CDR3 loop spans 14 amino acids. V lost 0 bases to trimming and J lost 7 bases, with 13 bases between them. For the CDR3, the DNA is TGTGCCAGCAGCGTAGACGGGGGATTGGGTGAAGCTTTCTTT. This encodes CASSVDGGLGEAFF.

This rearrangement joins TRBV5-1 to TRBJ1-4; 7 bases are shared with TRBD1. V shed 1 base and J 2 bases; nucleotides not matched to a gene: 5. The CDR3 loop spans 16 amino acids. In germline, CDR1 is SGHRS, CDR2 YFSETQ. CDR3 loop: CASSLRPTGTNEKLFF. The CDR3 region has the DNA TGCGCCAGCAGCTTGCGACCGACAGGGACTAATGAAAAACTGTTTTTT.

The rearrangement uses TRBV19 and TRBJ1-1; 7 bases fit TRBD1. The CDR3 runs to 15 residues. The junction had 6 bases not matched to a gene; V was cut back by 4 bases and J by 1 base. The germline gives CDR1 LNHDA, CDR2 SQIVND (reference sequence). In nucleotides, the CDR3 is TGTGCCAGTAGTACCCGGGGACAGCCGAACACTGAAGCTTTCTTT. It is translated as CASSTRGQPNTEAFF.

This clone was found once. The V and J genes are TRBV29-1 and TRBJ1-1; TRBD1 agrees at 7 bases. V was clipped by 6 bases and J by 0 bases; unmatched bases: 7. The CDR3 sequence is 14 residues long. The germline CDR1 and CDR2 sequences are SQVTM and ANQGSEA. This CDR3 reads CSVAYRGMNTEAFF. The CDR3 bases are TGCAGCGTAGCCTACAGGGGAATGAACACTGAAGCTTTCTTT.

The chain is built from TRBV24-1 and TRBJ1-1; D possibly corresponds to TRBD1 (5 bases). Trimming stripped 9 bases from V and 6 bases from J, with 19 bases between. Germline V gene lookup returns CDR1 KGHDR and CDR2 SFDVKD. This CDR3 region has 14 residues. The CDR3 coding sequence is TGTGCCACCCTCGGTTCAGGGCGGAGGGCTGAAGCTTTCTTT. Its translation: CATLGSGRRAEAFF.

The chain has TRBV18 and TRBJ2-7; 7 bases align to TRBD1. Trimming removed 2 bases from V and 1 base from J; junction bases left unmatched: 5. Per germline, CDR1 KGHSH and CDR2 LQKENI. The CDR3 is 15 amino acids. The CDR3 region has the DNA TGTGCCAGCTCACCAAAGGACAGGAGATCCTACGAGCAGTACTTC. Translated: CASSPKDRRSYEQYF.

This chain uses TRBV2 with TRBJ1-1; a weak D match, TRBD1 (6 bases). The length of the CDR3 is 12 residues. V was pared by 4 bases and J by 8 bases, with 11 bases between. CDR1 is SNHLY and CDR2 is FYNNEI in the germline V gene. CDR3 in DNA: TGTGCCAGCAGTGCAACAGGGCTAGAAGCTTTCTTT. Translation: CASSATGLEAFF. Full variable domain (rest looked up from reference TRBV2 and TRBJ1-1): EPEVTQTPSHQVTQMGQEVILRCVPISNHLYFYWYRQILGQKVEFLVSFYNNEISEKSEIFDDQFSVERPDGSNFTLKIRSTKLEDSAMYFCASSATGLEAFFGQGTRLTVV.

This chain links TRBV6-2 or TRBV6-3 with TRBJ1-2; no definite D call. Germline V gives CDR1 MNHEY, CDR2 SVGEGT. The CDR3 spans 13 residues. V lost 0 bases and J lost 7, with 9 bases in between. CDR3 residues: CASSYSWAGGYTF. CDR3 DNA: TGTGCCAGCAGTTACTCTTGGGCTGGTGGCTACACCTTC.